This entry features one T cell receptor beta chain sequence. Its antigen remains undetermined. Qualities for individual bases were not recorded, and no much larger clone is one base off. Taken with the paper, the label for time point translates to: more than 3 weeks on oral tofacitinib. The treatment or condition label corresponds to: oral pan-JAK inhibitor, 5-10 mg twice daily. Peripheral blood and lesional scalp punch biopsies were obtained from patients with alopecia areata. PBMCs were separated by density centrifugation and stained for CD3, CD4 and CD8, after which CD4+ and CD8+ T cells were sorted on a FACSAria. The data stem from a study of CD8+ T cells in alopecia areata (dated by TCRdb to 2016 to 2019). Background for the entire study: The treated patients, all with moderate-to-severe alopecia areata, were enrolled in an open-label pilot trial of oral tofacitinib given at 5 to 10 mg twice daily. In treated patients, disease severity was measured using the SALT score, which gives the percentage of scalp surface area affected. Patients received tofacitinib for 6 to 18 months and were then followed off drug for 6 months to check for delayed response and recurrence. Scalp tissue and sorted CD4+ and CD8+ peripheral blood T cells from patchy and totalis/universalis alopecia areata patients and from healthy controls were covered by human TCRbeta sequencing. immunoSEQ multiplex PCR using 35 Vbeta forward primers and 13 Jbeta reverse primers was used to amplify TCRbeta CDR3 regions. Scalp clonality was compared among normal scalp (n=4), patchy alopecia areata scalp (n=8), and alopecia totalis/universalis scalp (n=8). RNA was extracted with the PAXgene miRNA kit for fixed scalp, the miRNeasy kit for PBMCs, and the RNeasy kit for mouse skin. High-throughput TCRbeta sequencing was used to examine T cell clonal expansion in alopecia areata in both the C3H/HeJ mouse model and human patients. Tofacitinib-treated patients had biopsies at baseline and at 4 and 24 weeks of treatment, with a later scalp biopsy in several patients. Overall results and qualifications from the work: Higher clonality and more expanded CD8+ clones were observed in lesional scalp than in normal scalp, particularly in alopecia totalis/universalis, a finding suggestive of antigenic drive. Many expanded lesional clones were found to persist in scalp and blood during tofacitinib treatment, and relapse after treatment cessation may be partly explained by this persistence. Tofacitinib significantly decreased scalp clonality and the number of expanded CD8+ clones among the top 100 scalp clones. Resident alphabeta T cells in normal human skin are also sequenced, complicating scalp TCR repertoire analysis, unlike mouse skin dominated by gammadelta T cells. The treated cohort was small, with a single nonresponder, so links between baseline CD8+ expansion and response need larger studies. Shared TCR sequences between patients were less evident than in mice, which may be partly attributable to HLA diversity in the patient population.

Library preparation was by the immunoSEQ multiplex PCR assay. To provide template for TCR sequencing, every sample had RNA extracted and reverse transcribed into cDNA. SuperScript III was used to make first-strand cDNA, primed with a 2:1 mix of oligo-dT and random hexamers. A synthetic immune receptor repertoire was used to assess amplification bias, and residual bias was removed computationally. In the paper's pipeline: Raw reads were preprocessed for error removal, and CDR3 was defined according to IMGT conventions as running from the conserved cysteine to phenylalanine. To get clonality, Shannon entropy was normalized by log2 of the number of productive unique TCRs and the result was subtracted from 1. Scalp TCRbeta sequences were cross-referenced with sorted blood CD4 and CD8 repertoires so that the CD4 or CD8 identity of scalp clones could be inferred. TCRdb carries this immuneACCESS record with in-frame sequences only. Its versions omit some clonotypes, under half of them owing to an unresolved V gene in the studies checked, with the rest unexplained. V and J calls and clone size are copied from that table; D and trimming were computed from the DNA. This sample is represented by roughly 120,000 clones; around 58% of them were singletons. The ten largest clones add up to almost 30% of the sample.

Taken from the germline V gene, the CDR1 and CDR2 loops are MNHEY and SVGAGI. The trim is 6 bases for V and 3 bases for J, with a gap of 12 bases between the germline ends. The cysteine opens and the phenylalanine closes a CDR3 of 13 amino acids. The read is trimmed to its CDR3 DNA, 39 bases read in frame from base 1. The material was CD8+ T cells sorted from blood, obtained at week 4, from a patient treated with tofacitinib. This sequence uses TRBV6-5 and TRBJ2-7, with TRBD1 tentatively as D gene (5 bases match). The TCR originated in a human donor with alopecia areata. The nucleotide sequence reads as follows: TGTGCCAGCAGAGGCGACAGAAGCTACGAGCAGTACTTC. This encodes CASRGDRSYEQYF.